The entry that follows covers one TCR beta chain sequence. The antigen it binds to is not known. Base qualities are missing; no much larger clone stands one base away. The data were obtained in a study of shared clonotypes between healthy human individuals (dated by TCRdb to the early 2020s). Study-level background: The cohort included three men and two women between 18 and 49 years of age. To increase sequencing depth and limit assay-specific biases, TCR repertoire library preparation and sequencing were carried out by different laboratories using diverse techniques. For each donor, CD4 naive and CD4 memory were each given three plates, CD8 naive was given two plates, and CD8 memory was given one plate. Between about 0.85 and 9.5 billion PBMCs per donor were obtained by leukapheresis. Blood TCR repertoires of five healthy adults were deeply sequenced to estimate repertoire size and the extent of clonotype sharing between individuals.

The CDR3 numbers 15 residues from cysteine through phenylalanine. The CDR3 DNA has 45 bases and is translated from base 1. Based on the germline V gene (reference sequence), the CDR1 and CDR2 sequences are SEHNR and FQNEAQ. Trimming takes 2 bases from V and 4 bases from J, and the germline ends sit 13 bases apart. For the CD8 naive samples, CD45RO-negative cells were positively selected for CCR7, yielding a CD45RA+CCR7+ population from which TemRA cells were excluded. The donors were healthy, HIV-negative adults with no recently reported acute infections or vaccinations. Every donor was a Caucasian adult residing in Nashville, Tennessee, USA. After blood collection by leukapheresis, PBMCs were isolated using Ficoll-Histopaque density gradient centrifugation and then cryopreserved in the vapor phase of liquid nitrogen. Analytical flow cytometry was used to check the purity and quantity of each magnetically sorted T cell population. From each sorted fraction, genomic DNA was isolated and quantified by UV absorbance on a Nanodrop 2000c.

General findings and caveats noted by the study authors: Sampling was restricted to blood, and TCR repertoires in tissue are likely to differ from TCR repertoires in blood. Because the study included a small number of donors, the genetic and exposure-history diversity represented was limited. Higher generation probabilities were observed for clonotypes shared by all four sorted-subset donors than for non-shared clonotypes. Even with the large sequencing depth, rarefaction of the sorted-subset datasets indicated that sequencing was incomplete. Across several donors, approximately 5% of naive CD4, 3% to 4% of naive CD8, 2.3% of memory CD4, and 0.4% to 0.45% of memory CD8 clonotypes were shared. Larger estimated clonotype richness was generally found for naive subsets than for memory subsets. Based on pairwise subsampling, the degree of clonotype sharing among donors was expected to be affected by sequencing depth.

Using the deep immunoSEQ assay, TCR CDR3 regions were amplified from genomic DNA by multiplex PCR. Extracted genomic DNA from each cell subset was spread evenly across all wells of several immunoSEQ 96-well plates, with each plate serving as a replicate. For sorted subsets, roughly 200 ng of genomic DNA, equivalent to around 29,000 T cell genomes, went into each replicate PCR. The purified libraries were quantified using a Qubit 3.0 fluorometer, sized with a Bioanalyzer 2100, and then quantified again using the KAPA Library Quantification kit. A separate single-read 150-cycle Illumina NextSeq 550 flow cell was used to sequence each immunoSEQ 96-well plate. The paper's processing steps were these. The immunoSEQ output contained only junctional sequences without quality scores, so filtering could not match that applied to full-length reads. To assign V/J genes and CDR3, sequences were annotated against IMGT germline references using PyIR, a Python wrapper for IgBLAST v1.9. Reads with weak V/J assignments (E-value above 1e-6), missing CDR3, stop codons, out-of-frame junctions, or ambiguous translated residues were removed. V3J clonotypes were defined as sequences sharing the same inferred V gene, J gene, and CDR3 amino acid sequence. The percentage overlap between two repertoires was calculated by dividing the number of shared unique clonotypes by the size of the smaller repertoire. Three approaches were used to assess repertoire richness: RTK rarefaction, the Chao1 estimator, and Recon v2.1 estimates of unobserved clonotypes. Generation probabilities were computed with OLGA for all TCRbeta clonotypes obtained by the gDNA method from several donors. The immuneACCESS repertoire file appears here via TCRdb, limited to in-frame rearrangements. These files lack a portion of the clones; in checked studies, under half of the deficit traces to unresolved V genes, and the cause of the others is not known. The V and J calls and clone size were taken over from that table, and D and trimming were inferred from the DNA. The sample contains roughly 770,000 clones, 96% of them found a single time. The leading ten clones occupy about 0.25% of the sample.

This TCR came from a man younger than 40 in good health. The sample was naive CD8+ T cells sorted from blood. The sample's cell subset or site label, in plain terms: CD45RA+CCR7+. The chain uses TRBV7-9 and TRBJ2-3; the D segment cannot be called with confidence. The DNA reads as follows: TGTGCCAGCAGCTTAATAAGTGGGTTGTCAGATACGCAGTATTTT. It encodes CASSLISGLSDTQYF.